Below, 20 T cell receptor beta chains from the same sample are listed, as sequenced in a study of blood T cell repertoires in COVID-19. The repertoire was sequenced with immunoSEQ multiplex PCR; TCRdb's copy has only in-frame clones and lacks some. The sample lists roughly 220,000 clones, 80% to 85% seen once, with 15% to 20% in the top ten. Sequencing input: peripheral blood. The receptors shown here come from a man aged 25 to 40 with active or convalescent COVID-19.

The chain joins TRBV28 to TRBJ2-1; TRBD2 agrees at 7 bases. The CDR3 consists of 15 residues. After removal of 6 bases from V and 0 bases from J, the junction contained 5 bases not matched to a gene. In germline, CDR1 is MDHEN, CDR2 SYDVKM. The CDR3 sequence is CASRRRGSSYNEQFF. The DNA for the CDR3 is TGTGCCAGCAGGAGGCGGGGGAGCTCCTACAATGAGCAGTTCTTC.

The gene calls are TRBV28 and TRBJ2-4, with TRBD1 identical over 9 bases. J lost 10 bases, V lost 4 bases, and 5 bases had no gene match. The CDR3 has 13 amino acids. Germline CDR1 and CDR2: MDHEN and SYDVKM. In DNA form, the CDR3 reads TGTGCCAGCAGTTCCGGGACAGGGCTTATTCAGTACTTC. It translates to CASSSGTGLIQYF.

The V gene is TRBV28, the J gene TRBJ1-2, with D tentatively TRBD1 (6 bases). CDR3 length: 15 residues. V lost 11 bases, J lost 2 bases, and 21 bases lay in between. CDR1 is MDHEN, CDR2 SYDVKM, per germline. The CDR3 loop is CAATGTLKTNYGYTF. CDR3 sequence (DNA): TGTGCCGCCACCGGGACACTGAAAACAAACTATGGCTACACCTTC.

The chain recombines TRBV2 with TRBJ2-2; 7 nucleotides agree with TRBD1. J lost 4 bases, V lost 7 bases, and 12 bases had no gene match. CDR3 length equals 16 residues. Looked up from germline, CDR1 is SNHLY and CDR2 is FYNNEI. The CDR3 loop is CASKVSPGTATGELFF. CDR3 DNA sequence: TGTGCCAGCAAGGTGTCCCCTGGGACAGCCACCGGGGAGCTGTTTTTT.

The gene calls are TRBV30 and TRBJ2-5; a possible D gene is TRBD2 (6 bases). CDR3 length: 14 amino acids. V dropped 2 bases and J dropped 5 bases, with 15 bases sitting between them. Germline V gives CDR1 GTSNPN, CDR2 SVGIG (reference sequence). CDR3 coding DNA: TGTGCCTGGAGTCCCGCTCCGGGAGTTGAGACCCAGTACTTC. As protein: CAWSPAPGVETQYF. Full variable domain (rest looked up from reference TRBV30 and TRBJ2-5): SQTIHQWPATLVQPVGSPLSLECTVEGTSNPNLYWYRQAAGRGLQLLFYSVGIGQISSEVPQNLSASRPQDRQFILSSKKLLLSDSGFYLCAWSPAPGVETQYFGPGTRLLVL.

The chain recombines TRBV2 with TRBJ2-6; D call uncertain. CDR3 length: 13 amino acids. CDR1 is SNHLY and CDR2 is FYNNEI in the germline V gene. V dropped 6 bases and J dropped 3 bases, with 6 bases sitting between them. The CDR3 DNA follows: TGTGCCAGCAGCCCTATTGGGGCCAACGTCCTGACTTTC. Translating gives CASSPIGANVLTF.

V is TRBV5-6 and J is TRBJ2-7, with 7 positions matching TRBD1. CDR3 length equals 12 residues. Losses at the gene ends were 4 bases for V and 5 bases for J; bases not matched to a gene: 3. Germline CDR1 reads SGHDT; CDR2 reads YYEEEE. CDR3 DNA: TGTGCCAGCAGCGCAGACAGGGACGAGCAGTACTTC. Encoded protein: CASSADRDEQYF.

The chain carries TRBV25-1 and TRBJ2-7; 10 bases agree with TRBD1. The CDR3 has 17 residues. The germline CDR1 and CDR2 sequences are MGHDK and SYGVNS. After removal of 2 bases from V and 7 bases from J, the junction contained 14 bases not matched to a gene. Here the CDR3 reads CASSEGGQGPRPGEQYF. The CDR3, as DNA: TGTGCCAGCAGTGAAGGGGGACAGGGGCCTCGCCCGGGGGAGCAGTACTTC.

This chain joins TRBV6-1 and TRBJ2-7; D is ambiguous. This CDR3 region has 12 residues. V was shortened by 2 bases and J by 9 bases, with 11 bases between the two germline ends. Looked up from germline, CDR1 is MNHNS and CDR2 is SASEGT. Here the CDR3 DNA reads TGTGCCAGCAGTGAACCCGCGTATGGGCAGTACTTC. Encoded protein: CASSEPAYGQYF.

The chain combines TRBV3-1 (or the pseudogene TRBV3-2) with TRBJ2-6; 7 nucleotides match TRBD1. CDR1 and CDR2 from the germline V gene are LGHDT and YNNKEL (reference sequence). The CDR3 has 15 amino acids. The trim removed 1 base at V and 3 bases at J, leaving 0 bases unmatched. In DNA, the CDR3 is TGTGCCAGCAGCCAAGGGACAGGTGGGGCCAACGTCCTGACTTTC. Its protein product is CASSQGTGGANVLTF.

V usage is TRBV29-1 and J usage is TRBJ2-5; 8 positions agree with TRBD1. The germline V gene encodes CDR1 SQVTM and CDR2 ANQGSEA. V was clipped by 4 bases and J by 4 bases; unmatched bases: 8. The CDR3 has 14 residues. DNA of the CDR3: TGCAGCGTTGGGGGAGGACAGGGCGGAGAGACCCAGTACTTC. Protein: CSVGGGQGGETQYF.

This clone has only one observation. The chain couples TRBV10-3 to TRBJ1-2, with 8 positions matching TRBD1. J gave up 8 bases and V 8 bases, and 10 bases lay outside the gene matches. Germline values: CDR1 ENHRY, CDR2 SYGVKD. CDR3 size: 13 residues. The CDR3 sequence is CAIEGQAHTGYTF. Written as DNA, the CDR3 is TGTGCCATCGAGGGACAGGCCCATACGGGCTACACCTTC.

This clone was seen once. V is TRBV6-2 or TRBV6-3 and J is TRBJ2-7, with D tentatively TRBD2 (5 bases). The V end was cut by 6 bases, the J end by 7 bases, with 19 bases between. The length of the CDR3 is 14 residues. Per germline, CDR1 MNHEY and CDR2 SVGEGT. The CDR3, as DNA: TGTGCCAGCAGCCGATCGGATTCTAGGAGGGAGCAGTACTTC. Translation gives CASSRSDSRREQYF.

The chain joins TRBV14 to TRBJ2-5; TRBD2 is a possible D gene (6 bases). Germline-derived CDR1 and CDR2 are SGHDN and FVKESK. The CDR3 covers 16 residues. V dropped 1 base and J dropped 1 base, with 13 bases sitting between them. The DNA of the CDR3 is TGTGCCAGCAGCCAAGGGCTAGCGAGCCTCCAAGAGACCCAGTACTTC. Translated, it gives CASSQGLASLQETQYF. Full variable domain (rest looked up from reference TRBV14 and TRBJ2-5): EAGVTQFPSHSVIEKGQTVTLRCDPISGHDNLYWYRRVMGKEIKFLLHFVKESKQDESGMPNNRFLAERTGGTYSTLKVQPAELEDSGVYFCASSQGLASLQETQYFGPGTRLLVL.

The chain joins TRBV10-2 to TRBJ1-1, with TRBD1 as a possible D gene (5 bases). Germline V gives CDR1 WSHSY, CDR2 SAAADI. The CDR3 is 15 amino acids. The V end lost 4 bases, the J end lost 3 bases, and 15 bases lay between the germline ends. CDR3 bases: TGCGCCAGCAGTGCGGCCGCCCGGGGGGACACTGAAGCTTTCTTT. Translation: CASSAAARGDTEAFF.

The genes are TRBV13 and TRBJ1-2, with 8 bases matching TRBD1. CDR3 length: 15 residues. With V trimmed by 4 bases and J by 0 bases, 4 bases remained unmatched. Looked up from germline, CDR1 is PRHDT and CDR2 is FYEKMQ (reference sequence). As DNA, the CDR3 is TGTGCCAGCAGCTGGGGACAGGTTCCTAACTATGGCTACACCTTC. This sequence encodes CASSWGQVPNYGYTF.

The V and J genes are TRBV30 and TRBJ1-3, with D hard to call. Germline CDR1 is GTSNPN and CDR2 is SVGIG (reference sequence). Trimming removed 8 bases from V and 0 bases from J, with 11 bases in between. The CDR3 totals 13 residues. CDR3 nucleotide sequence: TGTGCCGCGGACGGGAGCTCTGGAAACACCATATATTTT. Its translation: CAADGSSGNTIYF.

V gene TRBV5-5 combines with J gene TRBJ2-7, with D possibly TRBD2 on 6 matching bases. CDR1 and CDR2 from the germline V gene are SGHKS and YYEKEE (reference sequence). V was shortened by 4 bases and J by 2 bases, with 10 bases between the two germline ends. The CDR3 is 13 amino acids. CDR3 sequence: CASSPGLTYEQYF. The DNA for the CDR3 is TGTGCCAGCAGCCCGGGACTTACCTACGAGCAGTACTTC.

The chain is built from TRBV12-3 or TRBV12-4 and TRBJ1-3; D is uncertain. V was cut by 7 bases and J by 0 bases, with 7 bases left in between. This CDR3 has 13 amino acids. CDR3 nucleotides: TGTGCCAGCACCCGTTCCTCTGGAAACACCATATATTTT. This sequence encodes CASTRSSGNTIYF.

The genes are TRBV18 and TRBJ2-5, with unresolved D. V dropped 2 bases and J dropped 4 bases, with 11 bases sitting between them. CDR1 and CDR2 from the germline V gene are KGHSH and LQKENI. The CDR3 extends over 14 amino acids. CDR3 sequence: CASSPGRHPETQYF. In DNA form, the CDR3 reads TGTGCCAGCTCACCAGGCCGTCACCCAGAGACCCAGTACTTC.